Each of the 6 T cell receptor beta chains below was sequenced from the same sample in a study of cytomegalovirus exposure and HLA in healthy donors. Clones were sequenced by immunoSEQ multiplex PCR, and TCRdb holds only the in-frame ones, with some missing. There are 130,000 to 150,000 clones in the sample; approximately 90% occur only once, and about 0.65% lies in the top ten. Material: PBMCs. These TCRs come from a man aged 18 to 29 in good health and CMV-seronegative.

This sequence joins TRBV7-2 and TRBJ2-3; D may be TRBD2 (5 bases). The CDR3 sequence is 15 residues long. V lost 0 bases and J 4 bases, leaving 11 bases between the germline ends. CDR1 SGHTA and CDR2 FQGNSA come from the germline V gene. Written as DNA, the CDR3 is TGTGCCAGCAGCTTAGCTCTAGCAGCCTCAGATACGCAGTATTTT. Protein product: CASSLALAASDTQYF.

This chain joins TRBV2 and TRBJ1-3; weak D call: TRBD1 (6 bases). With 9 bases removed from V and 0 bases from J, the gap between germline ends came to 9 bases. CDR3 length: 13 residues. Germline values: CDR1 SNHLY, CDR2 FYNNEI. The CDR3 nucleotides are TGTGCCAGTCGGACAGCCTCTGGAAACACCATATATTTT. The encoded protein is CASRTASGNTIYF.

The chain uses TRBV18 and TRBJ2-5; D possibly corresponds to TRBD2 (6 bases). Trimming removed 2 bases at V and 2 bases at J, with 18 bases between. The CDR3 length is 17 residues. CDR1 and CDR2 from the germline V gene are KGHSH and LQKENI. CDR3 residues: CASSPIRGRTEQETQYF. Here the CDR3 DNA reads TGTGCCAGCTCACCAATAAGAGGGAGGACGGAGCAAGAGACCCAGTACTTC.

V usage is TRBV2 and J usage is TRBJ1-5; a possible D gene is TRBD1 (6 bases). CDR1 is SNHLY and CDR2 is FYNNEI in the germline V gene. V lost 6 bases and J 4 bases, leaving 10 bases between the germline ends. The CDR3 runs to 13 residues. The CDR3 protein is CASRWTVNQPQHF. In DNA, the CDR3 is TGTGCCAGCAGATGGACAGTGAATCAGCCCCAGCATTTT.

The chain is built from TRBV5-1 and TRBJ1-2; D is undetermined. The CDR3 is 17 residues long. V lost 6 bases, J lost 0 bases, and 21 bases lay in between. Germline V CDR1 and CDR2: SGHRS, YFSETQ. The CDR3 nucleotides are TGCGCCAGCAACATGAAGGGAGGCGGGGATACTAACTATGGCTACACCTTC. Protein product: CASNMKGGGDTNYGYTF.

The chain is built from TRBV6-5 and TRBJ1-3; D is undetermined. Per the germline V gene, CDR1 is MNHEY and CDR2 is SVGAGI. Between the trimmed V and J ends, which lost 7 bases and 0 bases, there was a span of 13 bases. The CDR3 runs to 15 residues. The chain's CDR3 is CASTTTVTSGNTIYF. CDR3 nucleotides: TGTGCCAGCACTACGACTGTGACCTCTGGAAACACCATATATTTT.